The 2 T cell receptor beta chains below were found in one sample sequenced in a study of T cells after yellow fever vaccination. In TCRdb, the 5' RACE reads were re-called with MiXCR into one record per CDR3 protein. The table includes nearly 550,000 distinct CDR3 sequences, 15% to 20% detected once. This material consisted of PBMCs, taken 15 days after the yellow fever booster vaccination. All receptors come from a man in his thirties or forties who received the YFV17D yellow fever vaccine.

The gene calls are TRBV7-8 and TRBJ2-4; tentatively, D is TRBD1 or TRBD2 (5 bases each). The CDR3 extends over 15 amino acids. V lost 6 bases and J lost 12, with 24 bases in between. The germline V gene has CDR1 SGHVS and CDR2 FQNEAQ. The CDR3 loop is CASSYISAGTTDQYF. The CDR3 DNA follows: TGTGCCAGCAGTTATATTTCCGCCGGGACGACAGATCAGTACTTC. Filled out from reference TRBV7-8 and TRBJ2-4, the complete variable domain reads GAGVSQSPRYKVAKRGQDVALRCDPISGHVSLFWYQQALGQGPEFLTYFQNEAQLDKSGLPSDRFFAERPEGSVSTLKIQRTQQEDSAVYLCASSYISAGTTDQYFGAGTRLSVL.

The CDR3: CASSLKTEQYF. The DNA of the CDR3 is TGTGCCAGCAGTTTAAAAACCGAGCAGTACTTC. The rearrangement uses TRBV12-3 or TRBV12-4 and TRBJ2-7; D is uncertain. There are 11 residues in the CDR3. The ends were cut back, 2 bases at V and 6 bases at J, with 5 bases in the middle.